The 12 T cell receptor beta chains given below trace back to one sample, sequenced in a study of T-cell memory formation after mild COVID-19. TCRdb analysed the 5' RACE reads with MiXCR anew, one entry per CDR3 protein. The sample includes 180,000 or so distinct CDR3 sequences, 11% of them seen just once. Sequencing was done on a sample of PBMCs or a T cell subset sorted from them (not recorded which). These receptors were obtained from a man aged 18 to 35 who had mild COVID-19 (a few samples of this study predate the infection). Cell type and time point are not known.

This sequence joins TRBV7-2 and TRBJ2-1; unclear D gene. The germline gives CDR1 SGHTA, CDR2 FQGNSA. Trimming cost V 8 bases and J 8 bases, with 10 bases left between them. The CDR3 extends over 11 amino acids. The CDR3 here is CASAVYDEQFF. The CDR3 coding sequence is TGTGCCAGCGCGGTATACGATGAGCAGTTCTTC.

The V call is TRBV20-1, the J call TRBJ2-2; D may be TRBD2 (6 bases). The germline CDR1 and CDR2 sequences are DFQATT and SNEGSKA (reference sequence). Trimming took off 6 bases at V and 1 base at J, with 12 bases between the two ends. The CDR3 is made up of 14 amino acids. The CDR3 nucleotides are TGCAGTGCCGGAGGGCGAGGGAACACCGGGGAGCTGTTTTTT. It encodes CSAGGRGNTGELFF.

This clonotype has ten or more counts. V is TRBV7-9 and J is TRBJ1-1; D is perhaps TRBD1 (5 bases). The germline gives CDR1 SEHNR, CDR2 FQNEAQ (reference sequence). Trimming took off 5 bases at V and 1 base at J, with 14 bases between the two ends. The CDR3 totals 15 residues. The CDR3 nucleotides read TGTGCCAGCAGCCCTTTCACTAGGGGGAACACTGAAGCTTTCTTT. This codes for CASSPFTRGNTEAFF.

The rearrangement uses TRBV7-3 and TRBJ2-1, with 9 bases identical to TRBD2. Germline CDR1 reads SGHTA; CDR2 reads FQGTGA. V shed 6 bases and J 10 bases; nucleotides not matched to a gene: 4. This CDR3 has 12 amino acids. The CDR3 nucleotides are TGTGCCAGCAGTAGCGGGGGCTGGGAGCAGTTCTTC. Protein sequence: CASSSGGWEQFF.

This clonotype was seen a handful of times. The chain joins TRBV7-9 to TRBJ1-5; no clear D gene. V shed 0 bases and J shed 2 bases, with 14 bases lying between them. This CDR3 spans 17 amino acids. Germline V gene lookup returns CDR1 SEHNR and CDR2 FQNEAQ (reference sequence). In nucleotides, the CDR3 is TGTGCCAGCAGCTTAGCGCAGTCAGCACGTGGCAATCAGCCCCAGCATTTT. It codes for CASSLAQSARGNQPQHF.

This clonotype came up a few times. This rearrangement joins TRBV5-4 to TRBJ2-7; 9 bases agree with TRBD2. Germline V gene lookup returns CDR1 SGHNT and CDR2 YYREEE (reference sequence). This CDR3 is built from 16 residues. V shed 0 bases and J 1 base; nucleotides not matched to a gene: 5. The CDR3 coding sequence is TGTGCCAGCAGCTTGGTCGGCGGGGGGGGATCCTACGAGCAGTACTTC. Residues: CASSLVGGGGSYEQYF.

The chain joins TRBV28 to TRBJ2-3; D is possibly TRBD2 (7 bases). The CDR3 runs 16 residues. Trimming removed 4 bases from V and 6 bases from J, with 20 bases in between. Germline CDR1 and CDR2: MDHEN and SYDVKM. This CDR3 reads CASSSSGAGERDTQYF. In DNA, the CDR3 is TGTGCCAGCAGTTCCTCAGGGGCGGGGGAACGGGATACGCAGTATTTT.

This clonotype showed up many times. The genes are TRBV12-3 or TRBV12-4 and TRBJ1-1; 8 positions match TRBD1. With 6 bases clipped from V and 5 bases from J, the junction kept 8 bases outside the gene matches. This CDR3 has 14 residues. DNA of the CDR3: TGTGCCAGCAGCCTTACAGGGGGATGGACTGAAGCTTTCTTT. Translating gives CASSLTGGWTEAFF.

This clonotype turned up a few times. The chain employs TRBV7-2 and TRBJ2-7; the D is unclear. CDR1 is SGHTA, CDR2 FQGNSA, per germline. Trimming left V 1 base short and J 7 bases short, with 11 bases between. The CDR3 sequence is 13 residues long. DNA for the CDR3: TGTGCCAGCAGCTTAGTCTCCCCTGGGGAGCAGTACGTC. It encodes CASSLVSPGEQYV.

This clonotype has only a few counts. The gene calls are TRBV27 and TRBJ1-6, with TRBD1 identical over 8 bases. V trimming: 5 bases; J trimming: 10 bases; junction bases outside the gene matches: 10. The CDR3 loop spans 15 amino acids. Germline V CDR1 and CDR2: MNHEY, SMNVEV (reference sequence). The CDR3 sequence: CASSIRGQVGSPLHF. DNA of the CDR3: TGTGCCAGCAGTATTAGGGGACAGGTTGGGTCACCCCTCCACTTT.

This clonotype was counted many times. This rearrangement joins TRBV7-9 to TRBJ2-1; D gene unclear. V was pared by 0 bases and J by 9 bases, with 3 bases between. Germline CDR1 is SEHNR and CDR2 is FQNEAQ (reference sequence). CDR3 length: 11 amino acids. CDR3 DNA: TGTGCCAGCAGCTTAGCTTCTGAGCAGTTCTTC. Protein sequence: CASSLASEQFF.

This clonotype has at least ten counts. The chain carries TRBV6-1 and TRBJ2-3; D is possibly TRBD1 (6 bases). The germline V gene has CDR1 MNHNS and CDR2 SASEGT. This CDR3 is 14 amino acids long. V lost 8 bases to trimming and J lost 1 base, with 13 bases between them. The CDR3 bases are TGTGCCAGCTTATGGAACAGGGGCACAGATACGCAGTATTTT. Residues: CASLWNRGTDTQYF.